Listed below are T cell receptor beta chains from one sample, sequenced in a study of early stage breast cancer tumors. Clones were read by immunoSEQ multiplex PCR, and TCRdb kept only the in-frame ones, dropping some. The sample lists some 20,000 clones, approximately 82% occurring once. The sequenced material came from blood. These receptors all come from a person aged 65 to 79 with breast cancer. The CDR3 runs from the conserved cysteine through the conserved F or W. D genes are given only for firm matches. The size field is filled for only some rows; it gives once, few, many or a size class.

TRBJ2-7,TRBV2,-,TRBD2,CASSEALRGVNEQYF,TGTGCCAGCAGTGAAGCGCTTCGGGGGGTCAACGAGCAGTACTTC
TRBJ2-7,TRBV28,-,-,CASSYASSYEQYF,TGTGCCAGCAGCTACGCGAGCTCCTACGAGCAGTACTTC
TRBJ1-1,TRBV15,once,TRBD1,CATSRGDRAVNTEAFF,TGTGCCACCAGCAGAGGGGACAGGGCCGTGAACACTGAAGCTTTCTTT
TRBJ2-7,TRBV7-9,-,TRBD1,CASSPRGSDEQYF,TGTGCCAGCAGCCCCAGGGGGTCAGACGAGCAGTACTTC
TRBJ1-3,TRBV30,-,-,CAWGWFQAGSGNTIYF,TGTGCCTGGGGGTGGTTTCAGGCGGGTTCTGGAAACACCATATATTTT
TRBJ2-1,TRBV5-5,-,TRBD2,CASSLNPLGGTYNEQFF,TGTGCCAGCAGCTTAAACCCCCTGGGAGGGACCTACAATGAGCAGTTCTTC
TRBJ1-2,TRBV7-6,-,-,CASSPLGAGDYGYTF,TGTGCCAGCAGCCCCTTGGGGGCGGGCGACTATGGCTACACCTTC
TRBJ2-5,TRBV7-9,-,TRBD2,CASSLALAGGLQETQYF,TGTGCCAGCAGCTTAGCGCTAGCGGGGGGGCTTCAAGAGACCCAGTACTTC
TRBJ2-2,TRBV28,few,TRBD2,CASTKTSGSYTGELFF,TGTGCCAGCACCAAGACTAGCGGGTCCTACACCGGGGAGCTGTTTTTT
TRBJ1-2,TRBV7-8,-,TRBD1,CASSLVRDRVYGYTF,TGTGCCAGCAGCTTAGTCCGGGACAGGGTATATGGCTACACCTTC
TRBJ2-7,TRBV7-9,few,-,CASSLGGNLDEQYF,TGTGCCAGCAGCCTCGGGGGTAATCTCGACGAGCAGTACTTC
TRBJ2-3,TRBV23-1,-,TRBD1,CASSQSLTDRISTDTQYF,TGCGCCAGCAGTCAATCTTTAACGGACAGGATTAGCACAGATACGCAGTATTTT
TRBJ2-1,TRBV5-4,-,TRBD2,CASSRPQRGGSNEQFF,TGTGCCAGCAGCCGCCCGCAGCGGGGGGGCTCGAATGAGCAGTTCTTC
TRBJ1-2,TRBV15,-,-,CATSRDGTTINYGYTF,TGTGCCACCAGCAGAGACGGGACAACTATTAACTATGGCTACACCTTC
TRBJ1-2,TRBV11-1,-,TRBD1,CASSPSGQGADYGYTF,TGTGCCAGCAGCCCCTCGGGACAGGGGGCCGACTATGGCTACACCTTC
TRBJ2-1,TRBV9,-,-,CASSANPENYNEQFF,TGTGCCAGCAGCGCCAACCCGGAGAACTACAATGAGCAGTTCTTC
TRBJ2-3,TRBV5-1,-,-,CASSLWPRSGSTDTQYF,TGCGCCAGCAGCTTGTGGCCTAGGTCAGGGAGCACAGATACGCAGTATTTT
TRBJ1-1,TRBV5-1,-,-,CASSLGGGDTEAFF,TGCGCCAGCAGCTTGGGCGGGGGTGACACTGAAGCTTTCTTT
TRBJ2-1,TRBV6-1,-,TRBD1,CATRDRYNEQFF,TGTGCCACCAGGGACAGGTACAATGAGCAGTTCTTC
TRBJ2-1,TRBV7-2,-,TRBD2,CASSFTSGGYDEQFF,TGTGCCAGCAGCTTCACTAGCGGGGGGTACGATGAGCAGTTCTTC
TRBJ1-1,TRBV7-2,once,TRBD1,CASSFDRGTEAFF,TGTGCCAGCAGCTTCGACAGGGGCACTGAAGCTTTCTTT
TRBJ1-4,TRBV5-1,-,TRBD1,CASSKGQGVEKLFF,TGCGCCAGCAGCAAGGGACAGGGGGTAGAAAAACTGTTTTTT
TRBJ2-6,TRBV12-1,once,-,CASSFCGGQGYSGANVLTF,TGTGCCAGCAGCTTTTGCGGGGGACAGGGTTACTCTGGGGCCAACGTCCTGACTTTC
TRBJ2-3,TRBV5-6,-,TRBD1,CASSPQGAVADTQYF,TGTGCCAGCAGCCCCCAGGGGGCGGTTGCCGATACGCAGTATTTT
TRBJ2-7,TRBV5-1,-,TRBD2,CASSLEGGGPGEQYF,TGCGCCAGCAGCTTGGAGGGCGGGGGGCCGGGCGAGCAGTACTTC